The 10 T cell receptor beta chains in this list originate from one sample, sequenced in a study of early T cells in non-severe SARS-CoV-2 infection. TCRdb recomputed calls from the 5' RACE reads with MiXCR, one row per CDR3 protein. Of tens of thousands of distinct CDR3 sequences in the sample, 10% were seen once. Sequenced input: whole blood. The receptors originated from an adult who was a healthcare worker with PCR-confirmed SARS-CoV-2 infection or an uninfected control (not recorded which).

The table lists this clonotype with a few counts. The rearrangement uses TRBV28 and TRBJ1-6; tentatively, D is TRBD1 (6 bases). This CDR3 is built from 12 residues. V was trimmed by 9 bases and J by 9 bases, leaving 12 bases between them. Per germline, CDR1 MDHEN and CDR2 SYDVKM. CDR3 sequence reads: CASLEGGSPLHF. CDR3 in DNA: TGTGCCAGTCTGGAGGGGGGTTCACCCCTCCACTTT.

The rearrangement joins TRBV4-3 to TRBJ1-2; 7 bases match TRBD1. Trimming at V came to 4 bases and at J to 4 bases, leaving 12 bases not matched to a gene. This CDR3 region has 16 residues. The germline gives CDR1 LGHNA, CDR2 YSLEER. CDR3 nucleotides: TGCGCCAGCAGCCTCCAAAGCCCAGGGGGGCCCTATGGCTACACCTTC. Its protein is CASSLQSPGGPYGYTF.

This clonotype occurred a few times. V is TRBV11-1 and J is TRBJ1-1; a weak D match, TRBD1 (6 bases). Germline V gene data show CDR1 as SGHAT and CDR2 as FQDESV (reference sequence). Trimming shortened V by 5 bases and J by 12 bases, and 19 bases separated the two germline ends. The CDR3 consists of 13 residues. In DNA form, the CDR3 reads TGTGCCAGCAGCCCTCAAACAGGGTTGACGTCTTTCTTT. It translates to CASSPQTGLTSFF.

The rearrangement links TRBV3-1 to TRBJ2-5; 15 bases align to TRBD2. V shed 3 bases and J 5 bases; nucleotides not matched to a gene: 13. The CDR3 has 19 residues. Germline loops: CDR1 LGHDT, CDR2 YNNKEL (reference sequence). CDR3 residues: CASSQVGLAGGPEEETQYF. Here the CDR3 DNA reads TGTGCCAGCAGCCAGGTTGGACTAGCGGGAGGGCCCGAGGAGGAGACCCAGTACTTC.

The V gene is TRBV14, the J gene TRBJ2-7; possibly TRBD2 for D (5 bases). CDR3 length equals 13 residues. With 5 bases removed from V and 3 bases from J, the gap between germline ends came to 11 bases. Germline V CDR1 and CDR2: SGHDN, FVKESK. CDR3 bases: TGTGCCAGCAGCAGGCTTCGGGACTACGAGCAGTACTTC. As protein: CASSRLRDYEQYF.

This clonotype was seen repeatedly, ten times or more. The V call is TRBV27, the J call TRBJ2-1; TRBD2 agrees at 12 bases. In germline, CDR1 is MNHEY, CDR2 SMNVEV (reference sequence). The CDR3 has 16 amino acids. With 4 bases clipped from V and 3 bases from J, the junction kept 4 bases outside the gene matches. The CDR3 coding sequence is TGTGCCAGCAGTTCATCGACTAGCGGGAGCTACAATGAGCAGTTCTTC. Amino acids: CASSSSTSGSYNEQFF.

This clonotype appeared many times. The chain links TRBV12-3 or TRBV12-4 to TRBJ2-5; 13 nucleotides align to TRBD2. The trim removed 7 bases at V and 7 bases at J, leaving 9 bases unmatched. This CDR3 contains 15 residues. CDR3 loop: CASTLGLAGVGTQYF. The DNA of the CDR3 is TGTGCCAGCACTCTTGGACTAGCGGGAGTGGGGACCCAGTACTTC.

The gene calls are TRBV29-1 and TRBJ1-1; 10 bases map to TRBD1. In germline, CDR1 is SQVTM, CDR2 ANQGSEA. The CDR3 consists of 12 residues. With 5 bases clipped from V and 4 bases from J, the junction kept 1 base outside the gene matches. The CDR3 DNA reads TGCAGCGTTAGGACAGGGGGCACTGAAGCTTTCTTT. It is translated as CSVRTGGTEAFF.

This clonotype has ten or more counts. V gene TRBV5-1 combines with J gene TRBJ1-4; 7 nucleotides align to TRBD1. The CDR3 extends over 14 amino acids. V was pared by 4 bases and J by 7 bases, with 7 bases of the junction left unmatched. Germline CDR1 reads SGHRS; CDR2 reads YFSETQ. CDR3 in DNA: TGCGCCAGCAGCAACAGGGGTTGGAGTGAAAAACTGTTTTTT. Translation gives CASSNRGWSEKLFF.

This clonotype was seen more than once but under ten times. V gene TRBV7-6 combines with J gene TRBJ2-7; maybe TRBD1 (6 bases). The CDR3 contains 14 residues. Trimming shortened V by 4 bases and J by 8 bases, and 18 bases separated the two germline ends. From germline, CDR1 is SGHVS and CDR2 FNYEAQ. CDR3 in amino acids: CASSSRDTVLKQYF. CDR3 DNA sequence: TGTGCCAGCAGCTCTCGGGACACCGTCTTAAAGCAGTACTTC. Variable domain in full (rest from reference TRBV7-6 and TRBJ2-7): GAGVSQSPRYKVTKRGQDVALRCDPISGHVSLYWYRQALGQGPEFLTYFNYEAQQDKSGLPNDRFSAERPEGSISTLTIQRTEQRDSAMYRCASSSRDTVLKQYFGPGTRLTVT.